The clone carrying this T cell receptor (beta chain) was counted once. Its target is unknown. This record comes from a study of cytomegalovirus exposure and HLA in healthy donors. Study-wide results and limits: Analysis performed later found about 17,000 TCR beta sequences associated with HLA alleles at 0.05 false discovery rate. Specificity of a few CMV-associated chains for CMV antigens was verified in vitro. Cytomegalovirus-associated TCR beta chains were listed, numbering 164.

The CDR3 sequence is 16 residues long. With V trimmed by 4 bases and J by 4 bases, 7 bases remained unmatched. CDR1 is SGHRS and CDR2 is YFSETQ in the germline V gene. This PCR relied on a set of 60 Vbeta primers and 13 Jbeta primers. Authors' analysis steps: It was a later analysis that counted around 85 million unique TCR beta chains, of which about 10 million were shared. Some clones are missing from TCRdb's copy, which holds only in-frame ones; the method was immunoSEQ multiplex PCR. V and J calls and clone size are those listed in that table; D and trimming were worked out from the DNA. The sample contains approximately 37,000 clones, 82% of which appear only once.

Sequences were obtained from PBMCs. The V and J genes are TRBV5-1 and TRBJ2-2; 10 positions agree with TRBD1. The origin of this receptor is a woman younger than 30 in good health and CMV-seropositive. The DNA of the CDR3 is TGCGCCAGCAGCGCGAGGAGGACAGGGGGCACCGGGGAGCTGTTTTTT. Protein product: CASSARRTGGTGELFF. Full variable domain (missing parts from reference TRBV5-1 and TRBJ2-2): KAGVTQTPRYLIKTRGQQVTLSCSPISGHRSVSWYQQTPGQGLQFLFEYFSETQRNKGNFPGRFSGRQFSNSRSEMNVSTLELGDSALYLCASSARRTGGTGELFFGEGSRLTVL.